These 2 T cell receptor beta chains originate from one sample sequenced in a study of OX40 agonist ivuxolimab in advanced cancers. Here immunoSEQ multiplex PCR was the method, and the copy in TCRdb shows in-frame clones only, minus some. The data show approximately 40,000 clones, roughly 84% seen once. The input for sequencing was CD4+ or CD8+ T cells sorted from blood, taken in a trial of the OX40 agonist ivuxolimab. These TCRs come from an adult with an advanced solid tumor such as melanoma, head and neck, liver or kidney cancer.

This clone turned up a few times. This chain joins TRBV15 and TRBJ2-3; 10 bases align to TRBD2. V was pared by 0 bases and J by 5 bases, with 11 bases of the junction left unmatched. CDR3 size: 18 residues. Germline V lookup: CDR1 LNHNV, CDR2 YYDKDF (reference sequence). The CDR3 nucleotides read TGTGCCACCAGCAGAGATACGCTAGCGGGAGCCGAGGGAGATACGCAGTATTTT. Its protein is CATSRDTLAGAEGDTQYF.

The chain employs TRBV5-1 and TRBJ1-1, with 8 bases lining up with TRBD1. Germline values: CDR1 SGHRS, CDR2 YFSETQ. After removal of 3 bases from V and 10 bases from J, the junction contained 17 bases not matched to a gene. This CDR3 is built from 16 residues. The DNA of the CDR3 is TGCGCCAGCAGCTGGGGACAGGTGGGACAGGCAATAACAGCTTTCTTT. Its translation is CASSWGQVGQAITAFF.